The 7 T cell receptor beta chains presented below share a single source sample, sequenced in a study of identical twins' blood T cells. MiXCR was run by TCRdb on the 5' RACE reads, yielding one entry per CDR3 protein. The table lists fewer than 450,000 distinct CDR3 sequences, approximately 30% of them singletons. The sequenced material came from PBMCs. The receptors derive from a woman aged 18-50 years in good health.

The gene calls are TRBV27 and TRBJ1-1; perhaps TRBD1 as D (6 bases). This CDR3 is 15 amino acids long. Trimming removed 6 bases from V and 0 bases from J, with 14 bases in between. CDR1 and CDR2 (germline): MNHEY, SMNVEV (reference sequence). CDR3 bases: TGTGCCAGCAGCTTACCGGGACAAGTGAACACTGAAGCTTTCTTT. It encodes CASSLPGQVNTEAFF.

This clonotype appeared a single time. V usage is TRBV5-4 and J usage is TRBJ2-3; D gene ambiguous. The CDR3 has 14 amino acids. Germline-derived CDR1 and CDR2 are SGHNT and YYREEE (reference sequence). The V and J ends lost 4 bases and 4 bases respectively, with 13 bases between them. In DNA form, the CDR3 reads TGTGCCAGCAGCGAGAGGTTTACGGCAGATACGCAGTATTTT. Encoded protein: CASSERFTADTQYF. The whole variable domain, remainder taken from reference TRBV5-4 and TRBJ2-3, is ETGVTQSPTHLIKTRGQQVTLRCSSQSGHNTVSWYQQALGQGPQFIFQYYREEENGRGNFPPRFSGLQFPNYSSELNVNALELDDSALYLCASSERFTADTQYFGPGTRLTVL.

The V call is TRBV7-2, the J call TRBJ1-5; D possibly corresponds to TRBD1 (6 bases). V dropped 4 bases and J dropped 6 bases, with 13 bases sitting between them. Germline V gene data show CDR1 as SGHTA and CDR2 as FQGNSA. The CDR3 runs to 14 residues. As DNA, the CDR3 is TGTGCCAGCAGCTGGAACAGGGTAGGTCAGCCCCAGCATTTT. Protein product: CASSWNRVGQPQHF.

This clonotype occurred a few times. The chain couples TRBV7-8 to TRBJ1-5; no firm D call. The V gene lost 2 bases and the J gene lost 3 bases, with 8 bases spanning the gap. Germline V CDR1 and CDR2: SGHVS, FQNEAQ. The CDR3 runs 14 residues. The CDR3 DNA follows: TGTGCCAGCAGCTTAAATCGAGACAATCAGCCCCAGCATTTT. This codes for CASSLNRDNQPQHF. Combining the CDR3 with reference TRBV7-8 and TRBJ1-5 gives the whole variable domain GAGVSQSPRYKVAKRGQDVALRCDPISGHVSLFWYQQALGQGPEFLTYFQNEAQLDKSGLPSDRFFAERPEGSVSTLKIQRTQQEDSAVYLCASSLNRDNQPQHFGDGTRLSIL.

This clonotype has just a few counts. The chain links TRBV29-1 to TRBJ2-7; 9 positions match TRBD1. Germline V lookup: CDR1 SQVTM, CDR2 ANQGSEA. There are 13 residues in the CDR3. J gave up 2 bases and V 6 bases, and 5 bases lay outside the gene matches. CDR3 sequence (DNA): TGCAGCGTGGGACAGGGATCAGCCTACGAGCAGTACTTC. Translation: CSVGQGSAYEQYF.

The chain has TRBV20-1 and TRBJ2-1, with 11 bases that match TRBD2. This CDR3 has 15 residues. The germline V gene encodes CDR1 DFQATT and CDR2 SNEGSKA (reference sequence). Trimming removed 6 bases from V and 6 bases from J; junction bases left unmatched: 10. In DNA form, the CDR3 reads TGCAGTGCGACCCTAGCGGGGGGTTTTCCCAATGAGCAGTTCTTC. Its translation is CSATLAGGFPNEQFF.

To note about this clonotype: Just one base apart from a much larger clone, this may be a read error. The chain recombines TRBV28 with TRBJ2-7; D remains unclear. Trimming took 6 bases from V and 6 from J, leaving 12 bases between them. Looked up from germline, CDR1 is MDHEN and CDR2 is SYDVKM. The CDR3 contains 12 residues. DNA of the CDR3: TGTGCCAGCAGGCAATCAAATTGCGAGCAGTACTTC. It is translated as CASRQSNCEQYF.